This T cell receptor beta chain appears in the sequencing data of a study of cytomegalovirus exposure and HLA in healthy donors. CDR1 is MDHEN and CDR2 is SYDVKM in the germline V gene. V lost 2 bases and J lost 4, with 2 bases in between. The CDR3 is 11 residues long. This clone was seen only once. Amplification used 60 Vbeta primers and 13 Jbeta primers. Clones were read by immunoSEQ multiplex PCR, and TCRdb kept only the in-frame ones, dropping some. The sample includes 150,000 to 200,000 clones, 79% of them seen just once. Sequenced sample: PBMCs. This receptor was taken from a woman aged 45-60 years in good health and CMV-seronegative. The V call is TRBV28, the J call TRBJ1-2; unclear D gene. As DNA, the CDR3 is TGTGCCAGCAGTTTACGCTATGGCTACACCTTC. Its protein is CASSLRYGYTF.